What follows describes a single TCR beta chain. Healthy Russian Caucasian donors spanned ages about 6 to 100 years. This CDR3 comprises 15 residues. Trimming took off 10 bases at V and 0 bases at J, with 17 bases between the two ends. In germline, CDR1 is MDHEN, CDR2 SYDVKM. The data belong to a study of blood T cells in healthy people across ages. Together with a sample-barcoded 5' primer, a J-beta primer mix was included in a second PCR lasting about 6 to 11 cycles. MiXCR was run by TCRdb on the 5' RACE reads, yielding one entry per CDR3 protein. Of about 830,000 distinct CDR3 sequences detected, roughly 50% appear once; the ten largest clones hold around 20%.

The receptor was isolated from a man aged 25-45 years in good health. The chain is built from TRBV28 and TRBJ2-3, with D possibly being TRBD2 (6 bases). Sample: blood. In DNA form, the CDR3 reads TGTGCCATCCAAGACTTAGCGGTTAGCACAGATACGCAGTATTTT. Encoded protein: CAIQDLAVSTDTQYF.